This section outlines one T cell receptor beta chain sequence together with its context. This clone showed up just once. Its target antigen remains unknown. Nothing much larger sits one base from this clone, and base qualities are not available. TCR CDR3 regions were amplified from genomic DNA by multiplex PCR using the deep immunoSEQ assay. Genomic DNA extracted from each cell subset was distributed evenly over all wells of several immunoSEQ 96-well plates, and each plate served as one replicate. For sorted subsets, 200 to 250 ng genomic DNA, equal to tens of thousands of T cell genomes, was loaded into each replicate PCR. The purified libraries were quantified using a Qubit 3.0 fluorometer, sized with a Bioanalyzer 2100, and then quantified again using the KAPA Library Quantification kit. A separate single-read 150-cycle Illumina NextSeq 550 flow cell was used to sequence each immunoSEQ 96-well plate. In the original analysis: Because the immunoSEQ output held only junctional sequences and lacked quality scores, the filtering could not match the filtering applied to full-length reads. To assign V/J genes and CDR3, sequences were annotated using PyIR, a Python wrapper for IgBLAST v1.9, with IMGT germline references. Reads were removed for weak V/J assignments (E-value above 1e-6), missing CDR3, stop codons, out-of-frame junctions, or ambiguous translated residues. V3J clonotypes were defined as sequences sharing an identical inferred V gene, J gene, and CDR3 amino acid sequence. Percentage overlap between repertoires was computed as shared unique clonotypes divided by the size of the smaller repertoire. Three approaches were used to assess repertoire richness: RTK rarefaction, the Chao1 estimator, and Recon v2.1 estimates of unobserved clonotypes. For all TCRbeta clonotypes obtained by the gDNA method from a handful of donors, generation probabilities were computed with OLGA. As stored in TCRdb, this immuneACCESS dataset retains in-frame rearrangements with V and J assigned. A fraction of the clones does not appear; measured against another copy, unresolved V genes explain less than half of the discrepancy, and the remainder lacks a known reason. V and J calls and clone size come straight from that table; D and trimming were deduced from the DNA. Recorded for this sample are roughly 500,000 clones; 90% to 96% of them occurred a single time. Of the sample, under 0.06% is held by the ten largest clones.

These data are taken from a study of shared clonotypes between healthy human individuals (dated by TCRdb to about 2020). Some background on the complete study: Three men and two women, aged 18 to 49 years, made up the cohort. Libraries were prepared and TCR repertoires were sequenced by different laboratories using diverse techniques, in order to increase sequencing depth and limit assay-specific biases. Leukapheresis yielded between about 0.94 and 9.5 billion PBMCs per donor. Blood TCR repertoires of roughly five healthy adults were deeply sequenced to estimate repertoire size and the extent of clonotype sharing between individuals. For each donor, three plates each were used for CD4 naive and CD4 memory, two plates were used for CD8 naive, and one plate was used for CD8 memory. General study outcomes and caveats: Higher generation probabilities were observed for clonotypes shared by all four sorted-subset donors than for non-shared clonotypes. Naive subsets generally had larger estimated clonotype richness than memory subsets did. Across four donors, about 5% of naive CD4, approximately 3.5% of naive CD8, around 2.1% of memory CD4, and approximately 0.42% of memory CD8 clonotypes were shared. Sampling was restricted to blood, and TCR repertoires in tissues likely differ from the TCR repertoires found in blood. Even with the large sequencing depth, rarefaction of the sorted-subset datasets indicated that sequencing was incomplete. Based on pairwise subsampling, the degree of clonotype sharing among donors was expected to be affected by sequencing depth. Because the study included only a small number of donors, the genetic and exposure-history diversity represented was limited.

Healthy HIV-negative adults with no recently reported acute infections or vaccinations were included as donors. Every donor was a Caucasian adult living in Nashville, Tennessee, USA. CD4+ T cells were enriched through magnetic negative selection, after which naive cells were positively selected on CD45RA and the remaining negative fraction served as the memory subset. Blood was collected by leukapheresis, and PBMCs were isolated by Ficoll-Histopaque density gradient centrifugation and then cryopreserved in liquid nitrogen vapor phase. Analytical flow cytometry was used to check the purity and quantity of every magnetically sorted T cell population. From each sorted fraction, genomic DNA was isolated and quantified by UV absorbance on a Nanodrop 2000c. Trimming leaves V shorter by 3 bases and J shorter by 3 bases, with the junction holding 3 bases beyond the gene matches. From the cysteine through the phenylalanine, the CDR3 covers 14 amino acids. The CDR3 DNA has 42 bases and is translated from base 1. From a lookup of the germline V gene, CDR1 and CDR2 are KGHSH and LQKENI.

Specimen: naive CD4+ T cells sorted from blood. Sample cell subset or site, as interpreted from the label and publication: CD45RA+ positively selected. The receptor was isolated from a woman aged 25 to 45 in good health. The V and J segments used are TRBV18 and TRBJ2-5; 8 central bases correspond to TRBD1. The nucleotide sequence reads TGTGCCAGCTCACCTCTGGACAGGGAAGAGACCCAGTACTTC. It specifies CASSPLDREETQYF.